This TCR beta chain was documented in a study of OX40 agonist ivuxolimab in advanced cancers. Clones were read by immunoSEQ multiplex PCR, and TCRdb kept only the in-frame ones, dropping some. The sample carries under 80,000 clones, about 89% recorded once. CDR1 is MNHEY, CDR2 SVGAGI, per germline. The CDR3 length is 15 residues. V was clipped by 6 bases and J by 1 base, with 15 bases between them. This clone has just one count. This material consisted of CD4+ or CD8+ T cells sorted from blood, taken in a trial of the OX40 agonist ivuxolimab. The clonotype comes from an adult with an advanced solid tumor such as melanoma, head and neck, liver or kidney cancer. The chain employs TRBV6-5 and TRBJ1-1; no firm D call. CDR3 region: CASRPDGRTNTEAFF. The CDR3 DNA reads as TGTGCCAGCAGGCCGGACGGACGGACGAACACTGAAGCTTTCTTT.